Each of the 22 T cell receptor beta chains below was sequenced from the same sample in a study of shared clonotypes between healthy human individuals. Produced via immunoSEQ multiplex PCR; TCRdb's table is partial and in-frame only. The sample yields fewer than 2.5 million clones, 80% to 95% seen once. The sequencing sample was made of naive CD4+ T cells from PBMCs. As to subset: CD45RA+ positively selected. Receptors were obtained from a man aged 18 to 30 in good health. Some clones in this sample may be carry-over from other donors' samples.

This clone was seen a single time. V usage is TRBV28 and J usage is TRBJ2-3, with a weak D call TRBD2 (6 bases). The CDR3 spans 16 residues. V was cut by 5 bases and J by 3 bases, with 18 bases left in between. Germline V gene lookup returns CDR1 MDHEN and CDR2 SYDVKM. In DNA form, the CDR3 reads TGTGCCAGCAGTCCCCCTGGGGGAAGCGGGACAGATACGCAGTATTTT. Protein sequence: CASSPPGGSGTDTQYF.

The chain combines TRBV5-6 with TRBJ1-1; 7 positions agree with TRBD1. Germline lookup yields CDR1 SGHDT and CDR2 YYEEEE. The CDR3 extends over 13 amino acids. The ends lost 4 bases at V and 4 bases at J; junction bases unmatched: 4. The CDR3 protein is CASSPGQRTEAFF. CDR3 nucleotide sequence: TGTGCCAGCAGCCCGGGACAGCGCACTGAAGCTTTCTTT.

The chain links TRBV5-1 to TRBJ2-1; TRBD1 might be the D (5 bases). This CDR3 is built from 12 residues. Trimming shortened V by 4 bases and J by 10 bases, and 12 bases separated the two germline ends. CDR1 and CDR2 from the germline V gene are SGHRS and YFSETQ. CDR3 in amino acids: CASSLPDREQFF. As DNA, the CDR3 is TGCGCCAGCAGCCTTCCAGACAGAGAGCAGTTCTTC.

This chain links TRBV6-6 with TRBJ2-5; 8 bases are shared with TRBD1. CDR1 is MNHNY and CDR2 is SVGAGI in the germline V gene (reference sequence). The CDR3 consists of 14 residues. Trimming at V came to 5 bases and at J to 5 bases, leaving 7 bases not matched to a gene. DNA for the CDR3: TGTGCCAGCAGTGACAGGGGAGGTTCGGAGACCCAGTACTTC. The encoded protein is CASSDRGGSETQYF.

J is TRBJ2-1 and V is TRBV15; D gene ambiguous. The germline V gene has CDR1 LNHNV and CDR2 YYDKDF (reference sequence). Trimming removed 0 bases from V and 7 bases from J, with 13 bases in between. CDR3 length: 15 amino acids. The CDR3 bases are TGTGCCACCAGCAGAGATCTCCGGGTAGGGAATGAGCAGTTCTTC. Its protein product is CATSRDLRVGNEQFF.

This clone was recorded only once. The CDR3 nucleotides read TGTGCCAGCAGCTTAGGGGCTGGGGGTTGGTATGAGCAGTTCTTC. This encodes CASSLGAGGWYEQFF. This chain joins TRBV11-2 and TRBJ2-1; D is perhaps TRBD1 or TRBD2 (5 bases each). In germline, CDR1 is SGHAT, CDR2 FQNNGV. The CDR3 is 15 amino acids. V shed 1 base and J shed 8 bases, with 15 bases lying between them.

Concerning this clone itself: The identical CDR3 is also encoded by other nucleotide sequences in the sample. The rearrangement links TRBV6-5 to TRBJ2-1, with 10 bases aligning to TRBD2. This CDR3 has 16 amino acids. Germline V lookup: CDR1 MNHEY, CDR2 SVGAGI. V shed 3 bases and J 1 base; nucleotides not matched to a gene: 3. Written as DNA, the CDR3 is TGTGCCAGCAGTTATAGTAGCGGGAGGTCCTACAATGAGCAGTTCTTC. Its protein product is CASSYSSGRSYNEQFF.

A note on this clone: Other nucleotide sequences from this sample produce the same CDR3. The J gene is TRBJ1-3, the V gene TRBV18; D gene ambiguous. The germline V gene encodes CDR1 KGHSH and CDR2 LQKENI. This CDR3 is 16 amino acids long. Trimming stripped 1 base from V and 0 bases from J, with 10 bases between. For the CDR3, the DNA is TGTGCCAGCTCACCACAGCGCGCAGACTCTGGAAACACCATATATTTT. This translates into CASSPQRADSGNTIYF.

V and J are TRBV7-3 and TRBJ1-5, with D hard to call. V was cut by 6 bases and J by 0 bases, with 12 bases left in between. CDR3 size: 15 residues. CDR1 and CDR2 from the germline V gene are SGHTA and FQGTGA. DNA of the CDR3: TGTGCCAGCAGTCCGTTGGACCGTAGCAATCAGCCCCAGCATTTT. This sequence encodes CASSPLDRSNQPQHF.

Regarding this clone: Other nucleotide sequences in the sample specify the same CDR3. The J gene is TRBJ2-6, the V gene TRBV9; TRBD1 matches 8 bases. The germline V gene has CDR1 SGDLS and CDR2 YYNGEE. The CDR3 runs to 15 residues. V was pared by 4 bases and J by 2 bases, with 2 bases of the junction left unmatched. The CDR3 reads CASSTQGAGANVLTF. Written as DNA, the CDR3 is TGTGCCAGCAGCACACAGGGGGCTGGGGCCAACGTCCTGACTTTC.

The chain recombines TRBV19 with TRBJ2-1; possible D gene TRBD2, 5 bases. The CDR3 contains 13 residues. Germline CDR1 reads LNHDA; CDR2 reads SQIVND (reference sequence). Trimming left V 8 bases short and J 6 bases short, with 14 bases between. The CDR3 bases are TGTGCCAGTCGTAGTGGAGGCCGCAATGAGCAGTTCTTC. It translates to CASRSGGRNEQFF. The full variable domain, its missing parts supplied by reference TRBV19 and TRBJ2-1, is DGGITQSPKYLFRKEGQNVTLSCEQNLNHDAMYWYRQDPGQGLRLIYYSQIVNDFQKGDIAEGYSVSREKKESFPLTVTSAQKNPTAFYLCASRSGGRNEQFFGPGTRLTVL.

The chain recombines TRBV28 with TRBJ1-2; D is ambiguous. Trimming took 5 bases from V and 1 from J, leaving 8 bases between them. The CDR3 runs to 13 residues. Germline CDR1 and CDR2: MDHEN and SYDVKM. Here the CDR3 reads CASSPPNNYGYTF. DNA for the CDR3: TGTGCCAGCAGTCCTCCCAATAACTATGGCTACACCTTC.

The chain carries TRBV7-9 and TRBJ1-1, with D perhaps TRBD1 (5 bases). The CDR3 has 15 residues. Germline CDR1 is SEHNR and CDR2 is FQNEAQ (reference sequence). The V gene lost 0 bases and the J gene lost 1 base, with 9 bases spanning the gap. The CDR3 loop reads CASSLAGVRNTEAFF. The CDR3 DNA reads TGTGCCAGCAGCTTAGCGGGGGTTAGGAACACTGAAGCTTTCTTT.

In the case of this clone: Other DNA sequences of this sample code for an identical CDR3. The CDR3: CASSYNRETEAFF. The CDR3 coding sequence is TGTGCCAGCAGTTACAACAGGGAAACTGAAGCTTTCTTT. This sequence joins TRBV6-5 and TRBJ1-1; D may be TRBD1 (6 bases). Trimming shortened V by 2 bases and J by 5 bases, and 9 bases separated the two germline ends. Germline V gives CDR1 MNHEY, CDR2 SVGAGI. The length of the CDR3 is 13 residues.

The chain carries TRBV5-1 and TRBJ2-7; 9 nucleotides match TRBD2. There are 14 residues in the CDR3. The V segment lost 5 bases and the J segment 7 bases; nucleotides outside the gene matches: 10. Germline lookup yields CDR1 SGHRS and CDR2 YFSETQ. CDR3 coding DNA: TGCGCCAGCAGGGTCGCGGGAGGGCCGAGGGAGCAGTACTTC. Translating it yields CASRVAGGPREQYF. The full variable domain, its missing parts supplied by reference TRBV5-1 and TRBJ2-7, is KAGVTQTPRYLIKTRGQQVTLSCSPISGHRSVSWYQQTPGQGLQFLFEYFSETQRNKGNFPGRFSGRQFSNSRSEMNVSTLELGDSALYLCASRVAGGPREQYFGPGTRLTVT.

The chain couples TRBV7-9 to TRBJ1-5, with D uncertain. The germline CDR1 and CDR2 sequences are SEHNR and FQNEAQ (reference sequence). V dropped 1 base and J dropped 5 bases, with 6 bases sitting between them. The CDR3 is made up of 13 amino acids. The CDR3 DNA sequence: TGTGCCAGCAGCTTAGGGAACCATCAGCCCCAGCATTTT. This gives the protein CASSLGNHQPQHF.

Remarks on this clone: Other DNA sequences in this sample translate to the same CDR3. The chain couples TRBV5-1 to TRBJ2-7; 8 bases agree with TRBD2. CDR1 and CDR2 (germline): SGHRS, YFSETQ. The CDR3 length is 14 residues. With V trimmed by 0 bases and J by 4 bases, 3 bases remained unmatched. The CDR3 coding sequence is TGCGCCAGCAGCTTGGACGGCGGGAGGTACGAGCAGTACTTC. Its protein is CASSLDGGRYEQYF.

The chain joins TRBV6-5 to TRBJ2-7; possibly TRBD1 for D (6 bases). From germline, CDR1 is MNHEY and CDR2 SVGAGI. Trimming took 0 bases from V and 3 from J, leaving 9 bases between them. There are 14 residues in the CDR3. The CDR3 DNA reads as TGTGCCAGCAGTTACTCGGGGGCGCGCTACGAGCAGTACTTC. Protein: CASSYSGARYEQYF.

Turning to this clone: This sample also contains other DNA sequences that code for the same CDR3. V and J are TRBV6-1 and TRBJ2-1, with D unresolved. The CDR3 totals 15 residues. Per germline, CDR1 MNHNS and CDR2 SASEGT. Between the trimmed V and J ends, which lost 0 bases and 0 bases, there was a span of 6 bases. CDR3: CASSEAVLSYNEQFF. Written as DNA, the CDR3 is TGTGCCAGCAGTGAAGCAGTTCTCTCCTACAATGAGCAGTTCTTC.

The chain joins TRBV11-2 to TRBJ1-2; D gene uncertain. This CDR3 comprises 15 residues. The V and J ends lost 5 bases and 0 bases respectively, with 13 bases between them. Germline CDR1 SGHAT, CDR2 FQNNGV. CDR3 sequence: CASSLTPSSNYGYTF. The DNA for the CDR3 is TGTGCCAGCAGCCTGACGCCCAGCTCTAACTATGGCTACACCTTC.

This chain connects TRBV7-2 to TRBJ2-1; the match to TRBD2 covers 7 bases. The CDR3 is made up of 13 amino acids. With 4 bases clipped from V and 12 bases from J, the junction kept 9 bases outside the gene matches. Germline assignment: CDR1 SGHTA and CDR2 FQGNSA. The CDR3 here is CASSWALAGVQFF. CDR3 in DNA: TGTGCCAGCAGCTGGGCCTTGGCGGGAGTGCAGTTCTTC.

CDR3 in amino acids: CASSQDPGTGRKLFF. CDR3 nucleotide sequence: TGCGCCAGCAGCCAGGACCCCGGGACAGGGAGAAAACTGTTTTTT. The chain couples TRBV4-3 to TRBJ1-4, with 9 bases fitting TRBD1. The V segment lost 3 bases and the J segment 10 bases; nucleotides outside the gene matches: 9. Looked up from germline, CDR1 is LGHNA and CDR2 is YSLEER. The length of the CDR3 is 15 residues.